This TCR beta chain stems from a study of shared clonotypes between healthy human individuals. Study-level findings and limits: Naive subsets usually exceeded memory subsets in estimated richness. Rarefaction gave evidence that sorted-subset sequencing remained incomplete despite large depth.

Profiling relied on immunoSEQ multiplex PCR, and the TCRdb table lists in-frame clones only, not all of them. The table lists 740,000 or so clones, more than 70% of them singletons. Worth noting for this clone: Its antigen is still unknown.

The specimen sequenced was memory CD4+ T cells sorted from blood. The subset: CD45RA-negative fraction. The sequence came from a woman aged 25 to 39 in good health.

The CDR3 sequence: CASSWGLAIGAYNEQFF. In nucleotides, the CDR3 is TGTGCCAGCAGCTGGGGACTAGCGATTGGGGCTTACAATGAGCAGTTCTTC. The chain joins TRBV7-8 to TRBJ2-1; 10 bases fit TRBD2. V shed 4 bases and J 4 bases; nucleotides not matched to a gene: 10. This CDR3 is built from 17 residues. Germline V gives CDR1 SGHVS, CDR2 FQNEAQ.